These 5 T cell receptor beta chains were all obtained from the same sample, sequenced in a study of read filtering for tumor transcriptome and immune sequencing. From roughly 0.4 ug of RNA, a library with molecular barcoded alpha/delta and beta/gamma adaptors was made. TCRdb recomputed calls from the reads with MiXCR, one row per CDR3 protein. The table lists about 86,000 distinct CDR3 sequences, about 12% of them singletons. The specimen was a population of CD138-negative cells sorted from bone marrow. These receptors all stem from a donor over 35 with multiple myeloma.

This clonotype was detected many times. The V and J genes are TRBV28 and TRBJ2-6; D is undetermined. Trimming cost V 2 bases and J 0 bases, with 8 bases left between them. This CDR3 is built from 16 residues. Germline CDR1 reads MDHEN; CDR2 reads SYDVKM. The CDR3 nucleotides are TGTGCCAGCAGTTTAAAGTATGGCTCTGGGGCCAACGTCCTGACTTTC. Amino acid sequence: CASSLKYGSGANVLTF.

This clonotype was found many times. Written as DNA, the CDR3 is TGTGCCAGCAGCCCGAAACGTGCGGGGGGCAATGAGCAGTTCTTC. Translation gives CASSPKRAGGNEQFF. The chain carries TRBV7-2 and TRBJ2-1, with 8 nucleotides matching TRBD2. The germline V gene encodes CDR1 SGHTA and CDR2 FQGNSA. The CDR3 has 15 residues. V lost 5 bases, J lost 6 bases, and 9 bases stayed unmatched.

This clonotype appeared a few times. This clone may be a read error of a much larger clone one base away. Here the CDR3 omits its conserved ending phenylalanine or tryptophan, so a read error is the likely source. The chain has TRBV25-1 and TRBJ2-4; 9 bases line up with TRBD2. The CDR3 runs 16 residues. Germline values: CDR1 MGHDK, CDR2 SYGVNS. Trimming cost V 4 bases and J 2 bases; bases outside gene matches: 6. The CDR3 DNA follows: TGTGCCAGCAGTGGATCTAGCGGGGAATCCAAAAACATTCAGTACTCC. Its protein is CASSGSSGESKNIQYS.

This clonotype was counted at least ten times. One end of the junction varies from germline; a read error may be responsible. The chain has TRBV27 and TRBJ2-7; D is unresolved. The CDR3 covers 14 residues. The germline V gene has CDR1 MNHEY and CDR2 SMNVEV (reference sequence). CDR3 sequence (DNA): TGTGCCAGCAGTCCCCGCCCCGACTCCCACGAGCAGTACTTC. Translated: CASSPRPDSHEQYF.

On this clonotype itself: This may be a read error, as it is one base from a much larger clone. The chain has TRBV4-1 and TRBJ2-2; 13 positions agree with TRBD2. CDR1 and CDR2 from the germline V gene are MGHRA and YSYEKL. The CDR3 extends over 20 amino acids. CDR3 nucleotide sequence: TGCGCCAGCAGCAGAACGAGCTTAGTACTAGCGGGAGGGAACACCGGGGAGCTGTCTTTT. Amino acid sequence: CASSRTSLVLAGGNTGELSF.